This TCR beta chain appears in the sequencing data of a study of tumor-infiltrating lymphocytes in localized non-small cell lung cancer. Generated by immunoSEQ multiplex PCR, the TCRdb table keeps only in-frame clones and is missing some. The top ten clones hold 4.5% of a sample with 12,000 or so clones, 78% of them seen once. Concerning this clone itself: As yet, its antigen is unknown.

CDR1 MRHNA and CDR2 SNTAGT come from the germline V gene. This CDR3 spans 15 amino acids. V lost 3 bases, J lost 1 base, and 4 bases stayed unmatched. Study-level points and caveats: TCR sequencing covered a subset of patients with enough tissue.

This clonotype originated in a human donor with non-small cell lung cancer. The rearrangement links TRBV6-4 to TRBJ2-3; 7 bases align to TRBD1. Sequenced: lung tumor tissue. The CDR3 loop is CASSEGTGGTDTQYF. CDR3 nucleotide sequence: TGTGCCAGCAGTGAAGGAACAGGGGGCACAGATACGCAGTATTTT.